The T cell receptor (beta chain) described here comes from a study of prognosis after radiotherapy for stage I lung cancer. Across the study: Individuals with stage I non-small cell lung cancer joined the cohort between April 2018 and early 2019. Post-radiotherapy, distant metastases were observed in four patients (median approximately 7 months), whereas no significant progression was observed in roughly 16.

Two-round multiplex PCR amplified TCR beta CDR3 from genomic DNA. First-round PCR amplification was performed with primers specific to each TRBV and TRBJ gene. TCRdb redid the calling of the multiplex PCR reads with MiXCR, one entry per CDR3 protein. The table lists more than 20,000 distinct CDR3 sequences, roughly two fifths of them singletons, with roughly 32% in the top ten. By share, this clonotype ranks as medium-sized. The receptor comes from a donor aged 50 or older with non-small cell lung cancer. This sample comprised PBMCs, obtained before or after stereotactic body radiation therapy (not recorded which).

The CDR3, as DNA: TGTGCCAGCAGCTTGACAGGGAACTACAATGAGCAGTTCTTC. Translated, it gives CASSLTGNYNEQFF. This chain uses TRBV7-3 with TRBJ2-1, with 7 nucleotides matching TRBD1. From germline, CDR1 is SGHTA and CDR2 FQGTGA. This CDR3 has 14 amino acids. Trimming removed 3 bases from V and 3 bases from J; junction bases left unmatched: 2. The full variable domain, its missing parts supplied by reference TRBV7-3 and TRBJ2-1, is GAGVSQTPSNKVTEKGKYVELRCDPISGHTALYWYRQSLGQGPEFLIYFQGTGAADDSGLPNDRFFAVRPEGSVSTLKIQRTERGDSAVYLCASSLTGNYNEQFFGPGTRLTVL.